The 6 T cell receptor beta chains below were found in one sample sequenced in a study of T cells in Graves' hyperthyroidism and ophthalmopathy (dated by TCRdb to the late 2010s). The library was obtained by multiplex PCR. The run used an Illumina HiSeq 2000. Amplification of TCR beta CDR3 regions was carried out from RNA transcripts. The first round of RT-PCR for the TCR CDR3 was performed with the HTBI primer set and the Qiagen OneStep RT-PCR kit. TCRdb cleaned the public reads at Q25 with fastp, built clones with MiXCR and kept in-frame beta chains. Every distinct CDR3 protein forms one entry, paired with its most common genes and DNA. Recorded for this sample are under 400,000 distinct CDR3 sequences; approximately 13% of them occurred a single time. Less than 10% of the sample rests with the top ten. The specimen was blood. The receptor set was obtained from a woman aged 18-29 years with Graves' hyperthyroidism.

V usage is TRBV4-3 and J usage is TRBJ2-7; 8 nucleotides line up with TRBD1. Trimming at V came to 3 bases and at J to 0 bases, leaving 4 bases not matched to a gene. The germline CDR1 and CDR2 sequences are LGHNA and YSLEER. CDR3 length equals 15 residues. In DNA, the CDR3 is TGCGCCAGCAGCCATGGACAGGGTCCCTCCTACGAGCAGTACTTC. It is translated as CASSHGQGPSYEQYF.

This clonotype has ten or more counts. This chain uses TRBV3-1 with TRBJ1-5, with 7 bases fitting TRBD1. The ends lost 5 bases at V and 7 bases at J; junction bases unmatched: 5. The germline V gene encodes CDR1 LGHDT and CDR2 YNNKEL (reference sequence). The CDR3 has 13 residues. The CDR3 reads CASSITGDQPQHF. The CDR3 DNA sequence: TGTGCCAGCAGCATTACAGGGGACCAGCCCCAGCATTTT. Full variable domain (missing parts from reference TRBV3-1 and TRBJ1-5): DTAVSQTPKYLVTQMGNDKSIKCEQNLGHDTMYWYKQDSKKFLKIMFSYNNKELIINETVPNRFSPKSPDKAHLNLHINSLELGDSAVYFCASSITGDQPQHFGDGTRLSIL.

This clonotype was counted ten times or more. The rearrangement joins TRBV2 to TRBJ1-2; D not resolved. V was trimmed by 8 bases and J by 8 bases, leaving 15 bases between them. From germline, CDR1 is SNHLY and CDR2 FYNNEI. The CDR3 runs to 12 residues. The CDR3: CASFRTGSGYTF. The CDR3 DNA is TGTGCCAGCTTCAGGACGGGTAGCGGCTACACCTTC.

The chain is built from TRBV9 and TRBJ2-2; the D call may be TRBD1 or TRBD2 (6 bases each). The CDR3 runs 17 residues. Looked up from germline, CDR1 is SGDLS and CDR2 is YYNGEE. V lost 0 bases and J lost 4, with 16 bases in between. CDR3 nucleotides: TGTGCCAGCAGCGTAGAGTGGCTACAGGGAGGCACCGGGGAGCTGTTTTTT. The encoded protein is CASSVEWLQGGTGELFF.

This chain connects TRBV30 to TRBJ1-2; 8 bases are shared with TRBD1. The V and J ends lost 0 bases and 3 bases, in that order; junction bases with no gene match: 9. Germline lookup yields CDR1 GTSNPN and CDR2 SVGIG (reference sequence). The CDR3 has 16 residues. In DNA, the CDR3 is TGTGCCTGGAGTGTCCCGCGGACAGGGATAGACTATGGCTACACCTTC. Translated, it gives CAWSVPRTGIDYGYTF.

This clonotype was found many times. The J gene is TRBJ2-1, the V gene TRBV28, with TRBD2 matching over 7 bases. CDR3 size: 14 residues. V shed 9 bases, J shed 3 bases, and the junction held 8 bases outside the gene matches. Germline V gene sequence: CDR1 MDHEN, CDR2 SYDVKM. CDR3 nucleotides: TGTGCCAGTTCCGAGGGAGGGAGCTACAATGAGCAGTTCTTC. Translated: CASSEGGSYNEQFF.